This T cell receptor beta chain comes out of a study of blood T cell repertoires in COVID-19. On the study more broadly: The analysed material was cDNA or gDNA that came from T cells, B-cell-depleted T cells, or PBMCs.

Participants were aged about 18 to 89 years from roughly 25 US areas. Participants reported their clinical history, and cohort assignment relied on those reports. V trimming: 6 bases; J trimming: 7 bases; junction bases outside the gene matches: 4. Germline lookup yields CDR1 SNHLY and CDR2 FYNNEI. The CDR3 extends over 14 amino acids. Original processing notes: From reference gene primer amplification, estimates of nucleated cell counts were derived. The assay was immunoSEQ multiplex PCR, and TCRdb's table has in-frame clones only and misses some. The V and J calls and clone size are taken from that table; D and trimming were inferred from the DNA. The sample yields 360,000 or so clones, under 85% seen once.

The sequencing input was PBMCs or T cells enriched from blood (not recorded which). The chain carries TRBV2 and TRBJ2-2; the match to TRBD1 covers 11 bases. The sequence derives from a woman between 45 and 60 years old who had recovered from COVID-19. CDR3 DNA: TGTGCCAGCAGCCGGGACAGGGGGTACGGGGAGCTGTTTTTT. It specifies CASSRDRGYGELFF. Complete variable domain (other parts from reference TRBV2 and TRBJ2-2): EPEVTQTPSHQVTQMGQEVILRCVPISNHLYFYWYRQILGQKVEFLVSFYNNEISEKSEIFDDQFSVERPDGSNFTLKIRSTKLEDSAMYFCASSRDRGYGELFFGEGSRLTVL.